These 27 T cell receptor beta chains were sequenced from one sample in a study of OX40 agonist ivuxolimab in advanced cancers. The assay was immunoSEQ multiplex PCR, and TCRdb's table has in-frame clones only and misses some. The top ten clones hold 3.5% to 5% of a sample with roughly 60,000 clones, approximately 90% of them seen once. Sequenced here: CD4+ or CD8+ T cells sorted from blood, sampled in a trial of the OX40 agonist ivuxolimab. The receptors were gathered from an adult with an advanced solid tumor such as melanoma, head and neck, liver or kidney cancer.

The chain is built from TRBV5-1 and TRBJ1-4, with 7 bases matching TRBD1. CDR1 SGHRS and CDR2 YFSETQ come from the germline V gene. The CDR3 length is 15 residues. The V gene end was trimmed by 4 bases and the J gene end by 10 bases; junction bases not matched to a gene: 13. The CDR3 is CASSPGTVFFGKLFF. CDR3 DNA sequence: TGCGCCAGCAGCCCCGGGACAGTATTTTTCGGAAAACTGTTTTTT.

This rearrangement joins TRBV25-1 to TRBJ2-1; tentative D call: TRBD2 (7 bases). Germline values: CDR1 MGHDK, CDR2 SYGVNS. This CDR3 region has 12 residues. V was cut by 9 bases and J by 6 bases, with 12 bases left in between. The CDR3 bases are TGTGCCAGGGGGGGGCAGGCCAATGAGCAGTTCTTC. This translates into CARGGQANEQFF.

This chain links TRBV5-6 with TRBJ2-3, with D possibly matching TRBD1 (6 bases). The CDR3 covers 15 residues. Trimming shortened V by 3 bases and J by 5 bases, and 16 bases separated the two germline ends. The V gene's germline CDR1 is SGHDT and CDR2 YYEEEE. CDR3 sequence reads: CASSSPQKTGDTQYF. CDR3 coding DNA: TGTGCCAGCAGCTCCCCACAAAAGACAGGAGATACGCAGTATTTT. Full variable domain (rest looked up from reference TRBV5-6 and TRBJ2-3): DAGVTQSPTHLIKTRGQQVTLRCSPKSGHDTVSWYQQALGQGPQFIFQYYEEEERQRGNFPDRFSGHQFPNYSSELNVNALLLGDSALYLCASSSPQKTGDTQYFGPGTRLTVL.

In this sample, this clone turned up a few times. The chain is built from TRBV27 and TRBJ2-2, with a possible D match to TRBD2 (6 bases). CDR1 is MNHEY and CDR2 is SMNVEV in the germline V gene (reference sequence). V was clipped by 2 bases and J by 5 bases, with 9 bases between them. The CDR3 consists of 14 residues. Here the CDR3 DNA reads TGTGCCAGCAGTTTAGGTGGGGGGACCGGGGAGCTGTTTTTT. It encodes CASSLGGGTGELFF.

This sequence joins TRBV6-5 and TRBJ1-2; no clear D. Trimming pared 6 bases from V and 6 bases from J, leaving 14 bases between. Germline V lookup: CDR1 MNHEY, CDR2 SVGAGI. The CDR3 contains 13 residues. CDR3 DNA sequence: TGTGCCAGCAGCGATCCCTACAACAATGGCTACACCTTC. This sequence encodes CASSDPYNNGYTF.

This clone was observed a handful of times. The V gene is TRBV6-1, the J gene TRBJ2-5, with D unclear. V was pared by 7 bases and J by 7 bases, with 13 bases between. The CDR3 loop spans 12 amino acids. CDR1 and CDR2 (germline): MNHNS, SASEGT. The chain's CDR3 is CASNPQLGTQYF. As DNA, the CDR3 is TGTGCCAGCAACCCCCAGCTGGGGACCCAGTACTTC.

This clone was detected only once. The CDR3 loop reads CASSLGGANEQFF. The CDR3 nucleotides are TGTGCCAGCTCCTTGGGGGGGGCCAATGAGCAGTTCTTC. J is TRBJ2-1 and V is TRBV18; a possible D gene is TRBD2 (7 bases). Germline loops: CDR1 KGHSH, CDR2 LQKENI. Trimming shortened V by 6 bases and J by 6 bases, and 12 bases separated the two germline ends. The CDR3 contains 13 residues. Full variable domain (missing parts from reference TRBV18 and TRBJ2-1): NAGVMQNPRHLVRRRGQEARLRCSPMKGHSHVYWYRQLPEEGLKFMVYLQKENIIDESGMPKERFSAEFPKEGPSILRIQQVVRGDSAAYFCASSLGGANEQFFGPGTRLTVL.

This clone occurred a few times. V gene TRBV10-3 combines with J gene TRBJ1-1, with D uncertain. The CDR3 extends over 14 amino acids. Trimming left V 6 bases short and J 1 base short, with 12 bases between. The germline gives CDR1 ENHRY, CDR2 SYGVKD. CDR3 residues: CAISNSPRNTEAFF. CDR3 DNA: TGTGCCATCAGCAACTCCCCGCGGAACACTGAAGCTTTCTTT.

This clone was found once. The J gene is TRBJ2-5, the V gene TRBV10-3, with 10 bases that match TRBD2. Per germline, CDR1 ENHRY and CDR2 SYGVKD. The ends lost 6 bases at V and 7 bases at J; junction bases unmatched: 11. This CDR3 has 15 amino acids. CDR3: CAISPSGTSEGTQYF. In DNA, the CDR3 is TGTGCCATCAGCCCTTCCGGGACTAGCGAGGGGACCCAGTACTTC.

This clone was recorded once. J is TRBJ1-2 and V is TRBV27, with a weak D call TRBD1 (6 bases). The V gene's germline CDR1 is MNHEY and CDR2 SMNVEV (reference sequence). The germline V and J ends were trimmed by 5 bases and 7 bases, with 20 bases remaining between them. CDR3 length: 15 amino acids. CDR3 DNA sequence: TGTGCCAGCAGTGACGATTTAGGGGGGCGCACTGGCTACACCTTC. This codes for CASSDDLGGRTGYTF.

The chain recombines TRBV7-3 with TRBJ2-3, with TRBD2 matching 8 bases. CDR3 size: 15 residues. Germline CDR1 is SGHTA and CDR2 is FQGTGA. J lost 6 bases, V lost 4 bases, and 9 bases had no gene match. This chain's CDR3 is CASSSRSGGYDTQYF. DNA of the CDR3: TGTGCCAGCAGCTCCCGGAGCGGGGGTTACGATACGCAGTATTTT.

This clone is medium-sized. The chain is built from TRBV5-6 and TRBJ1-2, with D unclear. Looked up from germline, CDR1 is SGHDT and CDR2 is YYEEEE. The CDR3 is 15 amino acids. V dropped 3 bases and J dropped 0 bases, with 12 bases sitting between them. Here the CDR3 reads CASSSTALANYGYTF. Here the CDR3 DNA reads TGTGCCAGCAGCTCTACAGCCTTAGCTAACTATGGCTACACCTTC.

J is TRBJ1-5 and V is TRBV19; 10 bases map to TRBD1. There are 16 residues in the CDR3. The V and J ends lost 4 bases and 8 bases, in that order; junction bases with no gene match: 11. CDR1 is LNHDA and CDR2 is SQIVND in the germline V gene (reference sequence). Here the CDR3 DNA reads TGTGCCAGTAGTACTCGGACAGGGGGGATGGAGGAGCCCCAGCATTTT. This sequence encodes CASSTRTGGMEEPQHF.

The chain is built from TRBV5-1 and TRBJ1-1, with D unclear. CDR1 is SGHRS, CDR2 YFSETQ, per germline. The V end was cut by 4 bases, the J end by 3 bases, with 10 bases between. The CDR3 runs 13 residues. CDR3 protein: CASSIRRYTEAFF. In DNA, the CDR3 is TGCGCCAGCAGCATCAGACGGTACACTGAAGCTTTCTTT.

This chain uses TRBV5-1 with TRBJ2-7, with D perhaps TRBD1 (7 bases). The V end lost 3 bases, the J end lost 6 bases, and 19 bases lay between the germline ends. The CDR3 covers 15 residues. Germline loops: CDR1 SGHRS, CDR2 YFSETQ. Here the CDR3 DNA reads TGCGCCAGCAGCTCACAGGGGACTTCGTTGTTCGAGCAGTACTTC. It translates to CASSSQGTSLFEQYF.

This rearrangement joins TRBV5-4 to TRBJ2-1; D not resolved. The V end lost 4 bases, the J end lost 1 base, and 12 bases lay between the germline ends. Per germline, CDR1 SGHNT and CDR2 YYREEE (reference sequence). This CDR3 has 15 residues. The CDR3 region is CASSLDGSSYNEQFF. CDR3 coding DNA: TGTGCCAGCAGCCTGGACGGATCGTCCTACAATGAGCAGTTCTTC. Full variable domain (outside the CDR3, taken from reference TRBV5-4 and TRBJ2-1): ETGVTQSPTHLIKTRGQQVTLRCSSQSGHNTVSWYQQALGQGPQFIFQYYREEENGRGNFPPRFSGLQFPNYSSELNVNALELDDSALYLCASSLDGSSYNEQFFGPGTRLTVL.

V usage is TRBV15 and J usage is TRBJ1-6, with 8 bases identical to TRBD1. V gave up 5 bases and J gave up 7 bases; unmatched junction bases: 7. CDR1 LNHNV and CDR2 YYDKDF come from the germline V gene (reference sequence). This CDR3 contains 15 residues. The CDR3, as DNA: TGTGCCACCAGCCCTTCTACAGGGGGAAATTCACCCCTCCACTTT. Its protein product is CATSPSTGGNSPLHF.

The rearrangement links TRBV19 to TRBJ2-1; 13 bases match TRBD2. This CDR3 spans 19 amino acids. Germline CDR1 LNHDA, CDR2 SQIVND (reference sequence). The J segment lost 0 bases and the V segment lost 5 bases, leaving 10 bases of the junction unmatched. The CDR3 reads CASSPGTSGDRSSYNEQFF. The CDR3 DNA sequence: TGTGCCAGTAGTCCCGGGACTAGCGGGGATAGGAGCTCCTACAATGAGCAGTTCTTC.

The CDR3 nucleotides are TGTGCCAGCAGCTCCCAACAGGAGAACACTGAAGCTTTCTTT. Translated: CASSSQQENTEAFF. This chain links TRBV9 with TRBJ1-1, with D tentatively TRBD1 (5 bases). The germline V gene has CDR1 SGDLS and CDR2 YYNGEE. V shed 4 bases and J shed 1 base, with 11 bases lying between them. CDR3 size: 14 residues.

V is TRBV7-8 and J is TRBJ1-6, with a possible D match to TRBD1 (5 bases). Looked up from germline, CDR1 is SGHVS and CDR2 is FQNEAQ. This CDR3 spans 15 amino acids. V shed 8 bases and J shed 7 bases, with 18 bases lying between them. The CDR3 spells CASRGGEPKNSPLHF. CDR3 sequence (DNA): TGTGCCAGCCGGGGGGGGGAGCCGAAGAATTCACCCCTCCACTTT.

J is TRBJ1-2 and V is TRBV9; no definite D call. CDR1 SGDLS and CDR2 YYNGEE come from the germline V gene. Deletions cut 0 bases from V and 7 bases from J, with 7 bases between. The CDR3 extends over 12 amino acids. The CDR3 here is CASSVGLTGYTF. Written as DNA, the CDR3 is TGTGCCAGCAGCGTAGGTCTGACTGGCTACACCTTC.

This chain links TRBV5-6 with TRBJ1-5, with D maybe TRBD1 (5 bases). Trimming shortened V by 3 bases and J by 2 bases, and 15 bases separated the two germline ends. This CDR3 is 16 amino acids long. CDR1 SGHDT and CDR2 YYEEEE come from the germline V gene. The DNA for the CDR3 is TGTGCCAGCAGCTGGAGGACCCAGGGACGCAATCAGCCCCAGCATTTT. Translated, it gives CASSWRTQGRNQPQHF.

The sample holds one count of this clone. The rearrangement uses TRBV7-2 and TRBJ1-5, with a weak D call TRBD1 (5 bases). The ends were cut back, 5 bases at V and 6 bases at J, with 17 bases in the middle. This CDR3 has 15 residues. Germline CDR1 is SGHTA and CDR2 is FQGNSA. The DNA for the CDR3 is TGTGCCAGCAGCCAGGGACTTCTGACCAGTCAGCCCCAGCATTTT. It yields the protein CASSQGLLTSQPQHF.

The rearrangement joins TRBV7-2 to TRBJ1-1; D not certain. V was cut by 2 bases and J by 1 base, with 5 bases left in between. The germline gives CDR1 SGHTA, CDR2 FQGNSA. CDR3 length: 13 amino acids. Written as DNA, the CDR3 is TGTGCCAGCAGCTTACAACAGAACACTGAAGCTTTCTTT. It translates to CASSLQQNTEAFF.

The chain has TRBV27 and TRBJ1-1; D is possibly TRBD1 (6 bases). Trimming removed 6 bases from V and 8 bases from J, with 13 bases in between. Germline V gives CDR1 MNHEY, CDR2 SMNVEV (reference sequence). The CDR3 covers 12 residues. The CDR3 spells CASRTLDSEAFF. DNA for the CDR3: TGTGCCAGCAGGACCTTGGACAGCGAAGCTTTCTTT.

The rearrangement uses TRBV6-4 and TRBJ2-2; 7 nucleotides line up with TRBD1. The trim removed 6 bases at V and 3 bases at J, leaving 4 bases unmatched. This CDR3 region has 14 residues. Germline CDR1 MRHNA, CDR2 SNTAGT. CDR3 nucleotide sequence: TGTGCCAGCAGCCGGGACAGCTACACCGGGGAGCTGTTTTTT. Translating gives CASSRDSYTGELFF.

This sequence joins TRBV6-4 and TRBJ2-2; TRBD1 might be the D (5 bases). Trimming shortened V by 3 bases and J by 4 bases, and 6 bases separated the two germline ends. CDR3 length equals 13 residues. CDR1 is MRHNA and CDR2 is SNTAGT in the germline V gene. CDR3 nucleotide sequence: TGTGCCAGCAGTGAGCAGGGCACCGGGGAGCTGTTTTTT. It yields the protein CASSEQGTGELFF.